The count of the clone carrying this TCR beta chain is one. Its matching antigen is unknown. The sample is drawn from a study of graft-versus-host responses after intestinal transplantation. Study-wide context: Every recipient had anti-thymocyte globulin induction and about three years of tacrolimus plus steroids. Overall study results and limits: An association linked early post-transplant HvG declines with peak circulating GvH clone levels. Some GvH clones appeared in ileal mucosa or blood before recipient bone marrow.

Using immunoSEQ multiplex PCR, the repertoire was profiled, and TCRdb retains in-frame clones only, with some absent. Of tens of thousands of clones in the sample, around 92% were seen once. Germline CDR1 is GTSNPN and CDR2 is SVGIG (reference sequence). V was clipped by 1 base and J by 3 bases; unmatched bases: 4. The CDR3 loop spans 14 amino acids. This clonotype was obtained from a human donor who received an intestinal transplant. The specimen was unstimulated CD4+ T cells sorted from spleen or lymph node cells, collected before intestinal transplant. The chain uses TRBV30 and TRBJ2-7, with TRBD2 matching over 9 bases. The CDR3 bases are TGTGCCTGGAGTGGGTATAGCGGGGGCTACGAGCAGTACTTC. Protein sequence: CAWSGYSGGYEQYF.